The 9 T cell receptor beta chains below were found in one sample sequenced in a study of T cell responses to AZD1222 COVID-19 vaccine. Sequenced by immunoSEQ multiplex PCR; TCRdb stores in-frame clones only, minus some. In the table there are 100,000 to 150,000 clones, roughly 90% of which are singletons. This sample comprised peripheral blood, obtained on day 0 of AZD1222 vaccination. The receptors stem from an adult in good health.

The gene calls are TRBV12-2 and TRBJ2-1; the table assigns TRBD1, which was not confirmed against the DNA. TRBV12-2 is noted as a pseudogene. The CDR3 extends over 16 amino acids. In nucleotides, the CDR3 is TGTGCAAGTCGCTTAAAACCGGGACAGGGTCGGAATGAGCAGTTCTTC. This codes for CASRLKPGQGRNEQFF.

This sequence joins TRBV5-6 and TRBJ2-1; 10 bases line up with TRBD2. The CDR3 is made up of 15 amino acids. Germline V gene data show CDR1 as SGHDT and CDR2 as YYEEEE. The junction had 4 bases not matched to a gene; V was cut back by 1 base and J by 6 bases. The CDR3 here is CASSLWTSGFNEQFF. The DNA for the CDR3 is TGTGCCAGCAGCTTGTGGACTAGCGGATTCAATGAGCAGTTCTTC.

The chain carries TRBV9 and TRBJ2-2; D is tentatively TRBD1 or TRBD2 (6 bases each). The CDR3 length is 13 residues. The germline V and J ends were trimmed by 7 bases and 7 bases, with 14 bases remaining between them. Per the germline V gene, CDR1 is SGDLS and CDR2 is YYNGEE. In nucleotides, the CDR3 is TGTGCCAGCGCGCTGGGGGGCGGCGGGGAGCTGTTTTTT. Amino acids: CASALGGGGELFF.

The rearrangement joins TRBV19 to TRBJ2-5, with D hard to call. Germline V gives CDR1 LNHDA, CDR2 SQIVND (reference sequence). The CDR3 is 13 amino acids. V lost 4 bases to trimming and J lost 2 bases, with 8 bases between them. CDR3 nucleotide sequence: TGTGCCAGTAGTACTCCCGGGCAAGAGACCCAGTACTTC. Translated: CASSTPGQETQYF. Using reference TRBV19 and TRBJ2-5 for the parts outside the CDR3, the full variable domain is DGGITQSPKYLFRKEGQNVTLSCEQNLNHDAMYWYRQDPGQGLRLIYYSQIVNDFQKGDIAEGYSVSREKKESFPLTVTSAQKNPTAFYLCASSTPGQETQYFGPGTRLLVL.

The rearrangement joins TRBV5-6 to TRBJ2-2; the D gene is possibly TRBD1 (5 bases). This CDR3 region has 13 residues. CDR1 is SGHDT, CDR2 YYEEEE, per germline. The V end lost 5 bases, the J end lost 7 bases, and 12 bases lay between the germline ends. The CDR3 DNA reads TGTGCCAGCAGGCGTGACAGAATCGGGGAGCTGTTTTTT. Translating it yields CASRRDRIGELFF.

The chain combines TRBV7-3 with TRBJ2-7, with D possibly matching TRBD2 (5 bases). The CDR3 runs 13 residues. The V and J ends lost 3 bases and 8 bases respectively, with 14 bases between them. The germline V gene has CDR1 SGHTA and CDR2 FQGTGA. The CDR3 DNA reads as TGTGCCAGCAGCTTTGGGAGTACGGAAAAGCAGTACTTC. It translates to CASSFGSTEKQYF.

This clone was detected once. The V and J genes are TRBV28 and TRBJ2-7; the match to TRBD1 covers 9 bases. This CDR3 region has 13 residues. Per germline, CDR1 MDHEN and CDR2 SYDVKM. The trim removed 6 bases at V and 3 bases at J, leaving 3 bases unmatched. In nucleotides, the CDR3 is TGTGCCAGCAGCTGGACAGGGGACTACGAGCAGTACTTC. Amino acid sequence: CASSWTGDYEQYF.

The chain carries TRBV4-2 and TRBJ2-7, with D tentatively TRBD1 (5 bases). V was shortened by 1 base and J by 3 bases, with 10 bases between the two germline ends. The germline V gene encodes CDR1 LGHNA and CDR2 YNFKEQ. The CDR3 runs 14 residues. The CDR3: CASSQVPGYYEQYF. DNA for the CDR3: TGTGCCAGCAGCCAAGTCCCAGGGTACTACGAGCAGTACTTC.

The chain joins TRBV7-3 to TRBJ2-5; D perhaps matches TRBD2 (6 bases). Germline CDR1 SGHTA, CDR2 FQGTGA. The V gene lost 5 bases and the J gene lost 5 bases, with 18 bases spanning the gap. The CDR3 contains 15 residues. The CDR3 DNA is TGTGCCAGCAGCCCAATCGGGGGTCGAGGGGAGACCCAGTACTTC. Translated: CASSPIGGRGETQYF.